The rows below give T cell receptor beta chains drawn from one sample of a study of T cell changes during pregnancy in multiple sclerosis. Here immunoSEQ multiplex PCR was the method, and the copy in TCRdb shows in-frame clones only, minus some. The table includes approximately 33,000 clones, roughly 94% detected once. The sample consisted of CD4+ T cells from peripheral blood mononuclear cells, taken after pregnancy. These receptor sequences come from a female donor with multiple sclerosis, enrolled in a pregnancy study. The CDR3 runs from the conserved cysteine through the conserved F or W. The D gene is left open where the match is weak. Rows may omit the clone size; those that give it use once, few, many or a size class.

V gene	clone size	J gene	D gene	CDR3 length	CDR3 DNA	CDR3 protein
TRBV5-5	.	TRBJ2-3	TRBD2	16	TGTGCCAGCAGCTTGGTAGCTTTGGGGGGGGCAGATACGCAGTATTTT	CASSLVALGGADTQYF
TRBV29-1	.	TRBJ1-2	.	17	TGCAGCGTTGAAGATCTTTTTAGGTCAGGCGATATCTATGGCTACACCTTC	CSVEDLFRSGDIYGYTF
TRBV7-9	.	TRBJ1-2	.	14	TGTGCCAGCAGCTTAGGCGGGGGGCGCTATGGCTACACCTTC	CASSLGGGRYGYTF
TRBV7-9	.	TRBJ1-2	.	14	TGTGCCAGCAGCTTAGCGGCGGCTCTTGGTGGCTACACCTTC	CASSLAAALGGYTF
TRBV27	once	TRBJ2-7	.	11	TGTGCCAGCAGTTCCACCTACGAGCAGTACTTC	CASSSTYEQYF
TRBV5-6	once	TRBJ2-7	TRBD1	15	TGTGCCAGCAGCTTGCGTTGGACAGGGGGCCACGAGCAGTACTTC	CASSLRWTGGHEQYF
TRBV5-1	.	TRBJ2-1	.	14	TGCGCCAGCAGCTTGGTGAGTCAGGGGCATGAGCAGTTCTTC	CASSLVSQGHEQFF
TRBV18	.	TRBJ1-1	.	14	TGTGCCAGCTCACCTCAACAGGGTTCCACTGAAGCTTTCTTT	CASSPQQGSTEAFF
TRBV19	.	TRBJ1-2	.	12	TGTGCCAGTACCCTAGACCGCTTTGGCTACACCTTC	CASTLDRFGYTF
TRBV11-2	.	TRBJ2-3	.	17	TGTGCCAGCAGCTTAGCCATATCGAGACGGGTAACAGATACGCAGTATTTT	CASSLAISRRVTDTQYF
TRBV5-1	.	TRBJ2-5	TRBD2	17	TGCGCCAGCAGCCGACGTTATAGCGGGGGTCCCCAAGAGACCCAGTACTTC	CASSRRYSGGPQETQYF
TRBV18	.	TRBJ2-5	TRBD1	15	TGTGCCAGCTCCCCTCGGACAGGGGATGGTGAGACCCAGTACTTC	CASSPRTGDGETQYF
TRBV9	.	TRBJ1-3	.	15	TGTGCCAGCAACCTACAACCAGGGTATGGAAACACCATATATTTT	CASNLQPGYGNTIYF
TRBV9	.	TRBJ2-7	TRBD1	14	TGTGCCAGCAGCGGACAGACAGGGGGCAGCGAGCAGTACTTC	CASSGQTGGSEQYF
TRBV9	once	TRBJ1-2	.	15	TGTGCCAGCAGCCAAGGACAGCCATATGACTATGGCTACACCTTC	CASSQGQPYDYGYTF
TRBV27	.	TRBJ1-1	.	13	TGTGCCAGCAGTTTATTGGAGCACACTGAAGCTTTCTTT	CASSLLEHTEAFF
TRBV19	.	TRBJ1-2	.	14	TGTGCCAGTAACCCTCGGGTCCGGGGCTATGGCTACACCTTC	CASNPRVRGYGYTF
TRBV19	.	TRBJ2-1	TRBD2	17	TGTGCCAGTAGTTCTCCGGGACTAGCGACGCACTACAATGAGCAGTTCTTC	CASSSPGLATHYNEQFF
TRBV6-6	.	TRBJ2-1	.	16	TGTGCCAGCAGTTCCCCCAGCGAAGGCTCCTACAATGAGCAGTTCTTC	CASSSPSEGSYNEQFF
TRBV13	.	TRBJ2-3	TRBD2	15	TGTGCCAGCAGCTTAGTGGCTAGCGGGGGGGATACGCAGTATTTT	CASSLVASGGDTQYF